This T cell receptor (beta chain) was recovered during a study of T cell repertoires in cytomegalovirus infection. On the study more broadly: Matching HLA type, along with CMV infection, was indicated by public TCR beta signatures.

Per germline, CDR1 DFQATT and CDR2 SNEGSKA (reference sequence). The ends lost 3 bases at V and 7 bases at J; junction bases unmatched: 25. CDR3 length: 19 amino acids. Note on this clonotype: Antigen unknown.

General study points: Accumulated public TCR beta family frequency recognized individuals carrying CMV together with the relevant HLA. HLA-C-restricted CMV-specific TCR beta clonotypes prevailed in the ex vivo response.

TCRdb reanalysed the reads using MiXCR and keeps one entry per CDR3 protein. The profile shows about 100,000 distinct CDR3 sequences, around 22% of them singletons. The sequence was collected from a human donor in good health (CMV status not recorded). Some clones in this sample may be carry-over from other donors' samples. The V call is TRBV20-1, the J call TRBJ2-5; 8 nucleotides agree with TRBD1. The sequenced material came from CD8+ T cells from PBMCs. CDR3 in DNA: TGCAGTGCTAGGTTCCCCGGGACAGGCTCCCCTCACTCCAAGGGGACCCAGTACTTC. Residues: CSARFPGTGSPHSKGTQYF.